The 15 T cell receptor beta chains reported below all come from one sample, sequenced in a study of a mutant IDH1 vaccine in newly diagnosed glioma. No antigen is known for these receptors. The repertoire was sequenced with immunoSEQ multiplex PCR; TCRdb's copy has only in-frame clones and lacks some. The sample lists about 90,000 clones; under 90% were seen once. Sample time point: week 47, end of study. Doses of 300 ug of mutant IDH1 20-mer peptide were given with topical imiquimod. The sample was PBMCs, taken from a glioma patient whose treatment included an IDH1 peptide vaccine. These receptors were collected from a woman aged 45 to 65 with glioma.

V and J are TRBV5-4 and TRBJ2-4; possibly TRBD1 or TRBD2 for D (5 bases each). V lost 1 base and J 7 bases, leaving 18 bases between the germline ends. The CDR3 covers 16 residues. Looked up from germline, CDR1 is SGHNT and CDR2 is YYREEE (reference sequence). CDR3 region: CASSLYRGLPGNIQYF. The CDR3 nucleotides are TGTGCCAGCAGCTTGTATCGGGGCCTACCGGGGAACATTCAGTACTTC.

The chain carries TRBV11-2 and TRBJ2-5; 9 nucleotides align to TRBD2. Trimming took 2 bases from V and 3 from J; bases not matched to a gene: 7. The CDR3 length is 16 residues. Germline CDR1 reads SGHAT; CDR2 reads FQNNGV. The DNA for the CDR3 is TGTGCCAGCAGCTTAAGCCTCGCTAGCGGGAAAGAGACCCAGTACTTC. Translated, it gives CASSLSLASGKETQYF.

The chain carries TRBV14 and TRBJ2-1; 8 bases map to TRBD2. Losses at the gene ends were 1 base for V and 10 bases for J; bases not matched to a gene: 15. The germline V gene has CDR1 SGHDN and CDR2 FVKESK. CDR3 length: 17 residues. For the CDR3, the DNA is TGTGCCAGCAGCCAAGCGGGACTAGAAGGCTGGGTAGGGGAGCAGTTCTTC. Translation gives CASSQAGLEGWVGEQFF.

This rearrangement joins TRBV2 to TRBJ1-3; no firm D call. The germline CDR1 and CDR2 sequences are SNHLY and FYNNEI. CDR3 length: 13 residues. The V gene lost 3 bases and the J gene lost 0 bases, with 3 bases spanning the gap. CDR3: CASSDNSGNTIYF. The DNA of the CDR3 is TGTGCCAGCAGTGACAACTCTGGAAACACCATATATTTT.

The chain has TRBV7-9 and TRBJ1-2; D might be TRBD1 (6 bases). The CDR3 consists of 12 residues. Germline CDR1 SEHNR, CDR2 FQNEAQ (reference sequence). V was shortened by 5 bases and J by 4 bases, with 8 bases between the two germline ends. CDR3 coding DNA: TGTGCCAGCAGCCGAGGGGGCTATGGCTACACCTTC. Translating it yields CASSRGGYGYTF.

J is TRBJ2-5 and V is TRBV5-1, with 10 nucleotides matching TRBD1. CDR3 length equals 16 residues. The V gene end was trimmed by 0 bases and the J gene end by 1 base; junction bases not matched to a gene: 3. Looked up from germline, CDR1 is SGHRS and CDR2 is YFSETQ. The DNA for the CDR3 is TGCGCCAGCAGCTTGGGGGACAGGGGATCCCAAGAGACCCAGTACTTC. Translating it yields CASSLGDRGSQETQYF.

The CDR3 region has the DNA TGTGCCAGTAACCACAGGGGGGACATTCAGTACTTC. Amino acids: CASNHRGDIQYF. J is TRBJ2-4 and V is TRBV19; TRBD1 agrees at 8 bases. J gave up 8 bases and V 7 bases, and 4 bases lay outside the gene matches. Per the germline V gene, CDR1 is LNHDA and CDR2 is SQIVND (reference sequence). This CDR3 has 12 residues.

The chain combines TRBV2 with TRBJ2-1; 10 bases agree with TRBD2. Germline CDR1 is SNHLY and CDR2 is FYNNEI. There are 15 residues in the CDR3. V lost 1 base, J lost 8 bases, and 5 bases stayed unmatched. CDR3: CASSEVASGRYEQFF. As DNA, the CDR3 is TGTGCCAGCAGTGAAGTGGCTAGCGGGAGATATGAGCAGTTCTTC.

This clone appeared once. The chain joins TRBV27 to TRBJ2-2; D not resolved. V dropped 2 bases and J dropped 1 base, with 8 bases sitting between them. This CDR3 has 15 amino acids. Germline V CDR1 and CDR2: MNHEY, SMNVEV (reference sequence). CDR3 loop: CASSLKDRNTGELFF. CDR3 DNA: TGTGCCAGCAGTTTAAAGGACCGGAACACCGGGGAGCTGTTTTTT.

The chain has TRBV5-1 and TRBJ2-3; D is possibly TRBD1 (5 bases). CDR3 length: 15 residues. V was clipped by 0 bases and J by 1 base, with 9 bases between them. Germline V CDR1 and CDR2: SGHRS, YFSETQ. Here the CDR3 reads CASSLVGVGTDTQYF. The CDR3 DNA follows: TGCGCCAGCAGCTTGGTAGGGGTTGGCACAGATACGCAGTATTTT.

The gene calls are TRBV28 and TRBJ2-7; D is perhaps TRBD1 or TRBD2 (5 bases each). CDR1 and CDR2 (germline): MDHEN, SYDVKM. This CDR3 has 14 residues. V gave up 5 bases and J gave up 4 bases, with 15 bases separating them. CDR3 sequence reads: CASSPPGQDYEQYF. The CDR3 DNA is TGTGCCAGCAGTCCCCCGGGGCAGGATTACGAGCAGTACTTC.

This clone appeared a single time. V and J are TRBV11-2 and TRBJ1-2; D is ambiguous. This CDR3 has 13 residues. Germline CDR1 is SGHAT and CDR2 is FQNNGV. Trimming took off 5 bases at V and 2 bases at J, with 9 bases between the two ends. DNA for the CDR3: TGTGCCAGCAGCCAAGGCCTAAACTATGGCTACACCTTC. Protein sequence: CASSQGLNYGYTF.

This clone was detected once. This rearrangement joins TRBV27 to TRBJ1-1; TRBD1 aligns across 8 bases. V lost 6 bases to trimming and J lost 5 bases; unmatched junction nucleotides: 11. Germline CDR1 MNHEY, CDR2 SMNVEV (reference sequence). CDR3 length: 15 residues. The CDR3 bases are TGTGCCAGCAGAACCCCGAGACAGGGGAAGACTGAAGCTTTCTTT. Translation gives CASRTPRQGKTEAFF.

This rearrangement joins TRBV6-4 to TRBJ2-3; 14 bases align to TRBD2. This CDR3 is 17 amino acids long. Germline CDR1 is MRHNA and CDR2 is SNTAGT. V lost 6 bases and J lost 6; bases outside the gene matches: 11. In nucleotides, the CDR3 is TGTGCCAGCAGACCAAGGGGGGGACTAGCGGGAGAGGATACGCAGTATTTT. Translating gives CASRPRGGLAGEDTQYF.

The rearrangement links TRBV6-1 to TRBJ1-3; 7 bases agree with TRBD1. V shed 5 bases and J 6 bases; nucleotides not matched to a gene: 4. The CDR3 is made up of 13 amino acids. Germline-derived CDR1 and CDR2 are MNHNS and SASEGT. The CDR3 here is CASSRDSSNTIYF. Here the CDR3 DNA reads TGTGCCAGCAGTCGGGACAGCTCAAACACCATATATTTT.